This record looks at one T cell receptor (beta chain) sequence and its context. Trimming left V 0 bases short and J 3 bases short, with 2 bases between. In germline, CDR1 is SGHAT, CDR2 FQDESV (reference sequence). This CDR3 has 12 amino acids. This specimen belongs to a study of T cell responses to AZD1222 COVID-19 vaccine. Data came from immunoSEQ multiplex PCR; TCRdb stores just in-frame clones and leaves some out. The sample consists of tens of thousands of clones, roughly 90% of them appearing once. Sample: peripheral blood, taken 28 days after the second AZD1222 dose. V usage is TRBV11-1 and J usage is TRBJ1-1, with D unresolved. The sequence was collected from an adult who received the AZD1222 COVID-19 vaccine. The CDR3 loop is CASSLAHTEAFF. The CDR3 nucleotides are TGTGCCAGCAGCTTAGCGCACACTGAAGCTTTCTTT.